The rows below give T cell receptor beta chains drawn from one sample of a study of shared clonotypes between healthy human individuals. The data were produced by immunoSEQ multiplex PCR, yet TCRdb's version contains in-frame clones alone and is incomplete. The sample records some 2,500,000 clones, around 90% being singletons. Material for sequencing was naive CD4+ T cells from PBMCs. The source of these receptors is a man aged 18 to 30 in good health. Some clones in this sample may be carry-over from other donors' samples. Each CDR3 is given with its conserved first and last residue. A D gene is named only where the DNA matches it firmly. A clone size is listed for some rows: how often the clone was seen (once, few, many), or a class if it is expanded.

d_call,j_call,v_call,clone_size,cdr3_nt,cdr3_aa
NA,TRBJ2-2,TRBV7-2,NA,TGTGCCAGCAGCTTATACAGGGGAGGAGACACCGGGGAGCTGTTTTTT,CASSLYRGGDTGELFF
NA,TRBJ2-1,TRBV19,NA,TGTGCCAGTAGTATAGGTCCAGGGGCCTACAATGAGCAGTTCTTC,CASSIGPGAYNEQFF
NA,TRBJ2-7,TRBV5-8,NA,TGTGCCAGCAGCTTGGCCCCCCCGACAGGTCTGTACTTC,CASSLAPPTGLYF
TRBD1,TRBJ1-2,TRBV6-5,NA,TGTGCCAGCAGAGAAATACAGGGGCACTATGGCTACACCTTC,CASREIQGHYGYTF
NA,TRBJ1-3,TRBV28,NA,TGTGCCAGCAGTTTAAAGGGGGGGGCCTCTGGAAACACCATATATTTT,CASSLKGGASGNTIYF
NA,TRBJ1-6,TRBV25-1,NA,TGTGCCAGCAGAGGGGATTCACCCCTCCACTTT,CASRGDSPLHF
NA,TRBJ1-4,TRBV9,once,TGTGCCAGCAGCGTAGCGGCGGCTGCAACTAATGAAAAACTGTTTTTT,CASSVAAAATNEKLFF
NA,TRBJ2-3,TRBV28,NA,TGTGCCAGCAGCACTCCCTTTCTGAGGACAGTTCCGACTAGCACAGATACGCAGTATTTT,CASSTPFLRTVPTSTDTQYF
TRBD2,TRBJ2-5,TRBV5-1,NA,TGCGCCAGCAGCTTGGAGGCTAGCGGGAGCGGGGAGACCCAGTACTTC,CASSLEASGSGETQYF
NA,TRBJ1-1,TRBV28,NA,TGTGCCAGCCTGACCGGGGGGGAAGGTGGTGAAGCTTTCTTT,CASLTGGEGGEAFF
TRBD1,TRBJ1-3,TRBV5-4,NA,TGTGCCAGCAGCTCCGGGACAGGGAGCTCTGGAAACACCATATATTTT,CASSSGTGSSGNTIYF
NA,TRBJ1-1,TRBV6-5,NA,TGTGCCAGCGCGAGACAGGCGACGAACACTGAAGCTTTCTTT,CASARQATNTEAFF
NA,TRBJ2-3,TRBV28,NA,TGTGCCAGCAGTTTCACGGACGGCAGCACAGATACGCAGTATTTT,CASSFTDGSTDTQYF
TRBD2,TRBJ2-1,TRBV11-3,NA,TGTGCCAGCAGCTTAGGTTCCGCGGGAGGGAACAATGAGCAGTTCTTC,CASSLGSAGGNNEQFF
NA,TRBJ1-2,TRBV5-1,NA,TGCGCCAGCAGCTTCGAGGGTTCGGACTATGGCTACACCTTC,CASSFEGSDYGYTF
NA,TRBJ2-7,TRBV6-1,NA,TGTGCCACCACCCTCGGGCTGGATTACTACGAGCAGTACTTC,CATTLGLDYYEQYF
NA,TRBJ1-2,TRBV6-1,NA,TGTGCCAGCAGTGAAACAGGGTTATATGGCTACACCTTC,CASSETGLYGYTF
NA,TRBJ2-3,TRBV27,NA,TGTGCCAGCAGTTCCGGGACAGTTTACAAGCGGGGCACAGATACGCAGTATTTT,CASSSGTVYKRGTDTQYF
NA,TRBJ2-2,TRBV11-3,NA,TGTGCCAGCAGCTTAGAGGGGCCGAACACCGGGGAGCTGTTTTTT,CASSLEGPNTGELFF
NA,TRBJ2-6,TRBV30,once,TGTGCCTGGGGTGTGGGGCCCGGGGCCAACGTCCTGACTTTC,CAWGVGPGANVLTF
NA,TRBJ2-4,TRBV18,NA,TGTGCCAGCTCACCAGAGCGGATGGCGGGGAACATTCAGTACTTC,CASSPERMAGNIQYF
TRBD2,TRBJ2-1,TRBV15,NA,TGTGCCACCAGCTTTGCGGGAGTCTACAATGAGCAGTTCTTC,CATSFAGVYNEQFF
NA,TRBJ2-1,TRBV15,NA,TGTGCCACCAGCGGAGTAGCCGGGACTGAGCAGTTCTTC,CATSGVAGTEQFF
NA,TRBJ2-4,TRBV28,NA,TGTGCCAGCAGTTCTCCCTCGGGTAGCCCTGGAAACATTCAGTACTTC,CASSSPSGSPGNIQYF
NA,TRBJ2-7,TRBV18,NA,TGTGCCAGCTCACCGAAACAACTCGTACAGGGAGTGGGCGAGCAGTACTTC,CASSPKQLVQGVGEQYF
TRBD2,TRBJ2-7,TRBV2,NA,TGTGCCAGCAGCAGTCTAGCGGGAGGGGTCGTCGAGCAGTACTTC,CASSSLAGGVVEQYF
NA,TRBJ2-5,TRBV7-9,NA,TGTGCCAGCAGCGAGGGGGACCGCCTACGGGGGGAGACCCAGTACTTC,CASSEGDRLRGETQYF
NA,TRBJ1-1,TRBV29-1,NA,TGCAGCGTTTCCTCCCAGTTGAACACTGAAGCTTTCTTT,CSVSSQLNTEAFF
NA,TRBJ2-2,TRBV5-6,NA,TGTGCCAGCAGTACCTCCGTATGGAGGGGGGGCCTTACAACCGGGGAGCTGTTTTTT,CASSTSVWRGGLTTGELFF
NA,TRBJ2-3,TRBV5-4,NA,TGTGCCAGCAGCTTGCAATCCCATCCAGATACGCAGTATTTT,CASSLQSHPDTQYF
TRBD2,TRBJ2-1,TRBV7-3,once,TGTGCCAGCAGCTTAACGGGGACTAACAATGAGCAGTTCTTC,CASSLTGTNNEQFF
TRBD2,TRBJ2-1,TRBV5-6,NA,TGTGCCAGCGTCCTAGCGGGATGGAATGAGCAGTTCTTC,CASVLAGWNEQFF
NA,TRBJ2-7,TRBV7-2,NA,TGTGCCAGCAGCCCCTCGGCGGGAACCTACGAGCAGTACTTC,CASSPSAGTYEQYF
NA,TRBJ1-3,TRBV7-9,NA,TGTGCCAGCAGCTTTTCGGATGACACCATATATTTT,CASSFSDDTIYF
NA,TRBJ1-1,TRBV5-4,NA,TGTGCCAGCAGCTTGGAGGAGGGATGGTACACTGAAGCTTTCTTT,CASSLEEGWYTEAFF
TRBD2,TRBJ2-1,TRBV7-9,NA,TGTGCCAGCAGCATAACTAGCGGTGAGCAGTTCTTC,CASSITSGEQFF
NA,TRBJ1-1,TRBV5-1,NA,TGCGCCAGCAGCTTGGAAGAGGCCGGGTGGGTCACTGAAGCTTTCTTT,CASSLEEAGWVTEAFF
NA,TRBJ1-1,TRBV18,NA,TGTGCCAGCTCACCCACCCTGACAGTGGCGAACACTGAAGCTTTCTTT,CASSPTLTVANTEAFF
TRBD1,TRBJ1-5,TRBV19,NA,TGTGCCAGTAGTGATCCGGGACAGGGGAAGCCCCAGCATTTT,CASSDPGQGKPQHF
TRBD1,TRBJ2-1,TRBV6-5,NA,TGTGCCACCAAAGACAGGGAAACCTACAATGAGCAGTTCTTC,CATKDRETYNEQFF
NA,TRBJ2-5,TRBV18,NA,TGTGCCAGCTCTCTAGGGGGACAAGAGACCCAGTACTTC,CASSLGGQETQYF
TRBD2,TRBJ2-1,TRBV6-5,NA,TGTGCCAGCAGTAAACTAGCGGGAGGAGGAGGTGAGCAGTTCTTC,CASSKLAGGGGEQFF